This TCR beta chain was sequenced during a study of control samples from healthy donors and cancer patients. Deletions cut 0 bases from V and 0 bases from J, with 3 bases between. The germline gives CDR1 SGHVS, CDR2 FQNEAQ. The length of the CDR3 is 14 residues. Assay used: immunoSEQ multiplex PCR; TCRdb lists only in-frame clones, some missing. The data hold 150,000 to 200,000 clones, with nearly 90% observed a single time. Sample: blood. V is TRBV7-8 and J is TRBJ1-3; D is uncertain. The TCR sequence derives from a woman aged 50 to 60 in good health. CDR3 nucleotides: TGTGCCAGCAGCTTAGCACTCTCTGGAAACACCATATATTTT. Amino acids: CASSLALSGNTIYF.